This T cell receptor beta chain was captured by sequencing in a study of blood T cell repertoires in COVID-19. Study overall: T cells, B-cell-depleted T cells, or PBMCs supplied cDNA or gDNA.

Per the original data handling: Reference gene primer amplification gave estimated nucleated cell counts. Data came from immunoSEQ multiplex PCR; TCRdb stores just in-frame clones and leaves some out. V, J and clone size were drawn from that table, and D and trimming were deduced from the DNA. The sample carries some 320,000 clones, roughly 86% recorded once. The CDR3 length is 16 residues. This chain joins TRBV12-2 and TRBJ2-5; TRBD2 is the table's D call, not checked against the DNA. TRBV12-2 counts as a pseudogene. This receptor was obtained from a woman in her fifties or sixties who had recovered from COVID-19. The sequenced sample was peripheral blood. The CDR3 nucleotides are TGTGCAAGTCGCTTGGCTATTCCGGGGGGGAAAGAGACCCAGTACTTC. Protein product: CASRLAIPGGKETQYF.